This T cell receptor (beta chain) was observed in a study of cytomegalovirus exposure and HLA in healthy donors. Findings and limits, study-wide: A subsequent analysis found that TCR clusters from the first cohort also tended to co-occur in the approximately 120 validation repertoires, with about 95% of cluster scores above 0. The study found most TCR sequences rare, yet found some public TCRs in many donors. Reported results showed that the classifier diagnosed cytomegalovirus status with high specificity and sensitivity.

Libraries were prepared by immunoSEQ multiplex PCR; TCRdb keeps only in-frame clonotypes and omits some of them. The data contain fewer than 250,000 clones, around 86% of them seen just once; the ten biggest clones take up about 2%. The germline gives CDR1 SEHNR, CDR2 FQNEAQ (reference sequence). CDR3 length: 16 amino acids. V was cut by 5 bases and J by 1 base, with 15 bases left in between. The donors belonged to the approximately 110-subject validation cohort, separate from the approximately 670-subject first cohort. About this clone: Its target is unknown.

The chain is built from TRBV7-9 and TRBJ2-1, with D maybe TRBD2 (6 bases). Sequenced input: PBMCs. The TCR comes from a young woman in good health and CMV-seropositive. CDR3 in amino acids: CASSPEGGVSYNEQFF. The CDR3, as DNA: TGTGCCAGCAGCCCCGAGGGCGGGGTGTCCTACAATGAGCAGTTCTTC.